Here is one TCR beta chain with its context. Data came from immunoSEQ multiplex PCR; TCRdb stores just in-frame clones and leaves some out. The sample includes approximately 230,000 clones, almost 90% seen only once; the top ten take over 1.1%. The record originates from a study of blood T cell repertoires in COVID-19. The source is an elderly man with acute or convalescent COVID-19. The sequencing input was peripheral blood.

The CDR3 spells CASSEGRGGLVQPQHF. In nucleotides, the CDR3 is TGTGCCAGCAGTGAGGGACGGGGAGGGTTGGTTCAGCCCCAGCATTTT. The chain uses TRBV2 and TRBJ1-5, with a possible D match to TRBD1 (5 bases). This CDR3 contains 16 residues. V dropped 3 bases and J dropped 6 bases, with 18 bases sitting between them. In germline, CDR1 is SNHLY, CDR2 FYNNEI.